The clone carrying this T cell receptor beta chain has ten or more counts. The data were obtained in a study of T cells in Graves' hyperthyroidism and ophthalmopathy. Across the study: Any treatment followed the collection of peripheral blood at initial diagnosis.

V lost 2 bases to trimming and J lost 1 base, with 14 bases between them. In germline, CDR1 is MNHNS, CDR2 SASEGT. This CDR3 has 16 amino acids. The patients, who ranged from 18 to 65 in age, presented with newly diagnosed hyperthyroidism lasting under 2 months. Patients were excluded because of uncontrolled infection, other autoimmune disease, pregnancy or lactation. Diagnoses were established using clinical symptoms, serum thyroxine and TRAb, thyroid ultrasound and orbital computed tomography. Amplified regions were TCR beta CDR3 sequences from RNA transcripts. TCR CDR3 regions were first amplified by RT-PCR with HTBI primers. TCRdb recomputed calls from the multiplex PCR reads with MiXCR, one row per CDR3 protein. The repertoire has hundreds of thousands of distinct CDR3 sequences, around 15% of them found once; the top ten carry roughly a tenth.

This sequence originates from a woman aged 18-35 years with Graves' hyperthyroidism. The V and J genes are TRBV6-1 and TRBJ1-1; D remains unclear. The sequenced sample was blood. The CDR3 DNA reads TGTGCCAGCAGTGAATTCGCAGGCGGCAGGAACACTGAAGCTTTCTTT. Protein product: CASSEFAGGRNTEAFF.